This is a list of T cell receptor beta chains from one sample in a study of a mutant IDH1 vaccine in newly diagnosed glioma. Their cognate antigens are unknown. Using immunoSEQ multiplex PCR, the repertoire was profiled, and TCRdb retains in-frame clones only, with some absent. The sample has over 45,000 clones, about 86% seen once. This specimen consisted of PBMCs, obtained from a glioma patient whose treatment included an IDH1 peptide vaccine. The receptor set was obtained from a woman aged 45-59 years with glioma. Each CDR3 is given with its conserved first and last residue. A D gene is named only where the DNA matches it firmly. Where a row states a size, it is once, few, many or the class of an expanded clone; other rows omit it.

abundance	len	v_gene	j_gene	d_gene	CDR3nt	CDR3aa
-	13	TRBV2	TRBJ2-7	TRBD2	TGTGCCAGCATGGGACTAGCCAGTTACGAGCAGTACTTC	CASMGLASYEQYF
few	13	TRBV19	TRBJ1-5	-	TGTGCCAGTAGTATTGGCTTGAGGCAGCCCCAGCATTTT	CASSIGLRQPQHF
-	13	TRBV29-1	TRBJ2-7	-	TGCAGCGCTGGCCTTGGGACACCGTACGAGCAGTACTTC	CSAGLGTPYEQYF
few	13	TRBV5-1	TRBJ1-1	TRBD1	TGCGCCAGCAGCTTGAGGGGGCAGACTGAAGCTTTCTTT	CASSLRGQTEAFF
-	16	TRBV2	TRBJ1-4	-	TGTGCCAGCAGTGAAGCGGCACGGATCTTGAATGAAAAACTGTTTTTT	CASSEAARILNEKLFF
-	13	TRBV29-1	TRBJ2-7	TRBD1	TGCAGCGTTAGGACAGGGGGCGCGTACGAGCAGTACTTC	CSVRTGGAYEQYF
-	11	TRBV6-1	TRBJ2-7	-	TGTGCCAGCCGGAACCTCTACGAGCAGTACTTC	CASRNLYEQYF
-	14	TRBV19	TRBJ2-1	TRBD1	TGTGCCAGTTCTGGACAGGGGTATTACAATGAGCAGTTCTTC	CASSGQGYYNEQFF
few	14	TRBV29-1	TRBJ2-2	TRBD1	TGCAGCGTTGGACAGGGGGTGGGCACCGGGGAGCTGTTTTTT	CSVGQGVGTGELFF
-	14	TRBV27	TRBJ1-2	-	TGTGCCAGCAGTTTATCGGGACCTGGCTATGGCTACACCTTC	CASSLSGPGYGYTF
once	16	TRBV7-2	TRBJ2-1	TRBD1	TGTGCCAGCAGCTCTACAGGGGGCGTATCGTACAATGAGCAGTTCTTC	CASSSTGGVSYNEQFF
-	14	TRBV6-5	TRBJ2-7	-	TGTGCCAGCAGTTACGGGCTATCTAGGGGCGAGCAGTACTTC	CASSYGLSRGEQYF
-	13	TRBV6-5	TRBJ2-7	TRBD1	TGTGCCAGCAGTAGGGGACAGTTCTACGAGCAGTACTTC	CASSRGQFYEQYF
-	12	TRBV7-9	TRBJ1-2	TRBD1	TGTGCCAGCAGCCGGACAGGGCGTGGCTACACCTTC	CASSRTGRGYTF
few	13	TRBV27	TRBJ1-1	-	TGTGCCAGCAGAGGACCGGCCGGCACTGAAGCTTTCTTT	CASRGPAGTEAFF
-	14	TRBV5-1	TRBJ2-3	TRBD1	TGCGCCAGCAGCCTAGGACAGGGGAAAGATACGCAGTATTTT	CASSLGQGKDTQYF
-	13	TRBV30	TRBJ2-1	-	TGTGCCTGGAGGATGGAGGAGAACAATGAGCAGTTCTTC	CAWRMEENNEQFF
-	15	TRBV4-3	TRBJ1-1	-	TGCGCCAGCAGCCAAGCCCGTCGGACAGCCACTGAAGCTTTCTTT	CASSQARRTATEAFF
-	16	TRBV4-1	TRBJ2-3	-	TGCGCCAGCAGCCCGCTCGGGATGGGAGATCGAGATACGCAGTATTTT	CASSPLGMGDRDTQYF
-	14	TRBV7-9	TRBJ2-7	-	TGTGCCAGCAGCTCGGGGGACGTATCCTACGAGCAGTACTTC	CASSSGDVSYEQYF
-	14	TRBV18	TRBJ2-5	-	TGTGCCAGCTCCCCGGGGCGGGGCCAAGAGACCCAGTACTTC	CASSPGRGQETQYF
-	15	TRBV29-1	TRBJ2-7	-	TGCAGCGGCTTATTACCCAGGGCTACAGCCTACGAGCAGTACTTC	CSGLLPRATAYEQYF
-	15	TRBV5-6	TRBJ1-1	-	TGTGCCAGCAGCTTGCGGGGGCGTGCGGACACTGAAGCTTTCTTT	CASSLRGRADTEAFF
few	12	TRBV18	TRBJ1-5	-	TGTGCCAGCTCACCACCTAATCAGCCCCAGCATTTT	CASSPPNQPQHF
few	16	TRBV5-4	TRBJ2-7	TRBD2	TGTGCCAGCAGCTTGAAACTAGCGGGGAACTACTACGAGCAGTACTTC	CASSLKLAGNYYEQYF
-	13	TRBV29-1	TRBJ2-7	-	TGCAGCGTATACGGACAGAGCTCCTACGAGCAGTACTTC	CSVYGQSSYEQYF
-	15	TRBV28	TRBJ2-7	-	TGTGCCAGCAGTCCCCTCGGCGGAGGCTCCTACGAGCAGTACTTC	CASSPLGGGSYEQYF
-	14	TRBV19	TRBJ1-1	-	TGTGCCAGTAGGGTGGGGTTACCTAACACTGAAGCTTTCTTT	CASRVGLPNTEAFF